Sequencing of this T cell receptor beta chain was carried out in a study of follicular helper T cells after annual influenza vaccination. Study-level information: Blood was drawn on days 0, 7 and 28 after vaccination.

Repertoires were generated with immunoSEQ multiplex PCR, while TCRdb's copy carries only in-frame clones and drops some. Of about 1,600 clones listed, roughly 80% are singletons. Time point meaning: 2015-2016 season, pre-vaccination. J was trimmed by 9 bases and V by 4 bases; bases with no gene match: 7. Germline values: CDR1 SGHTA, CDR2 FQGNSA. The CDR3 runs 15 residues. This chain connects TRBV7-2 to TRBJ2-1; 12 bases map to TRBD2. This receptor was taken from an adult who received the influenza vaccine. This material consisted of CXCR5+ CD38- circulating T follicular helper cells from blood, taken on the day of influenza vaccination. Subset noted: circulating Tfh, non-naive CD4+CXCR5+PD-1+ (ICOS+CD38+ or ICOS-CD38-). This CDR3 reads CASSSMTSGSLEQFF. CDR3 bases: TGTGCCAGCAGCTCAATGACTAGCGGGAGTCTTGAGCAGTTCTTC.